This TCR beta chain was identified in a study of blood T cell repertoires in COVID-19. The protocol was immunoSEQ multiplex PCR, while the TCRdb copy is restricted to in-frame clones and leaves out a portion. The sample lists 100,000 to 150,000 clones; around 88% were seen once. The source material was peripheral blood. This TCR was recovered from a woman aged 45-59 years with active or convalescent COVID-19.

The CDR3 region has the DNA TGTGCCAGGTTAGCGGGAGGGTCCGACGAGCAGTACTTC. Translating it yields CARLAGGSDEQYF. The genes are TRBV19 and TRBJ2-7; 11 bases are shared with TRBD2. The CDR3 is 13 residues long. Germline trimming cut 9 bases from V and 5 bases from J; bases unmatched to any gene: 6. The germline CDR1 and CDR2 sequences are LNHDA and SQIVND (reference sequence).